The following is a T cell receptor (beta chain) sequence with its context. The target of this receptor is not known. The input lacks base qualities; no much larger clone sits a single base away. The V and J ends are trimmed by 5 bases and 6 bases, leaving 13 bases between them. The CDR3, cysteine through phenylalanine, is 14 amino acids long. Here the CDR3 DNA is all that survives: 42 bases in frame from base 1. Looking up the germline V gene yields CDR1 KGHSH and CDR2 LQKENI. Another Seattle source contributed samples from volunteer blood donors who had recovered from COVID-19. Collaborating institutions collected whole blood in K2EDTA tubes following their own protocols. For TCRbeta analysis, collaborators shipped samples as frozen whole blood, isolated PBMCs, or DNA extracted from either of those sample types. These data belong to a study of blood T cell repertoires in COVID-19 (TCRdb year 2020). Concerning the study at large: Samples covering the acute and convalescent phases of COVID-19 were provided by collaborators in the United States, Italy and Spain. The dataset comprised deeply sampled blood TCRbeta repertoires from subjects exposed to, actively infected with, or recovered from COVID-19. The repertoires were released in a freely available public database intended as a resource for research on the immune response to SARS-CoV-2. The prospective study material was composed of cDNA or gDNA derived from T cells, B-cell-depleted T cells, or PBMCs. Where HLA class I and class II types were available, the types were taken from metadata supplied by the sample provider, not from assay-based typing. Nearly every sample came with metadata listing a de-identified subject ID, COVID-19 status, age in years and sex. Samples came from the ongoing ImmuneRACE study (first 160 participants) plus 1,254 subjects from 6 global collaborators.

Overall results and qualifications from the work: The amount of clinical and demographic metadata varied by source and participant and was provided uncurated.

TCRbeta CDR3 regions were amplified from genomic DNA by means of the immunoSEQ Assay, a bias-controlled multiplex PCR. Under the source paper's analysis protocol: The number of nucleated cells in each sample was estimated by amplification of reference gene primers within the assay. To quantify the absolute abundance of each unique TCRbeta CDR3 rearrangement, sequence reads were collapsed and filtered. For each sample, productive Simpson clonality was calculated as the square root of Simpson's diversity index across productive rearrangements. The immuneACCESS repertoire file appears here via TCRdb, limited to in-frame rearrangements. These files lack a portion of the clones; in checked studies, under half of the deficit traces to unresolved V genes, and the cause of the others is not known. The V and J calls and the clone size are those of that table, but D and trimming were determined from the DNA. Present in this sample are approximately 150,000 clones, 65% to 85% of which were seen just once. The ten largest clones capture roughly 19% of the sample.

The sequence is built from TRBV18 and TRBJ1-4, with no D gene named confidently. The specimen was peripheral blood. The receptor comes from a woman aged 65 to 85 who had recovered from COVID-19. The CDR3 has the sequence CASSSLRSDEKLFF. The nucleotide sequence reads TGTGCCAGCTCAAGTCTGCGATCCGATGAAAAACTGTTTTTT.